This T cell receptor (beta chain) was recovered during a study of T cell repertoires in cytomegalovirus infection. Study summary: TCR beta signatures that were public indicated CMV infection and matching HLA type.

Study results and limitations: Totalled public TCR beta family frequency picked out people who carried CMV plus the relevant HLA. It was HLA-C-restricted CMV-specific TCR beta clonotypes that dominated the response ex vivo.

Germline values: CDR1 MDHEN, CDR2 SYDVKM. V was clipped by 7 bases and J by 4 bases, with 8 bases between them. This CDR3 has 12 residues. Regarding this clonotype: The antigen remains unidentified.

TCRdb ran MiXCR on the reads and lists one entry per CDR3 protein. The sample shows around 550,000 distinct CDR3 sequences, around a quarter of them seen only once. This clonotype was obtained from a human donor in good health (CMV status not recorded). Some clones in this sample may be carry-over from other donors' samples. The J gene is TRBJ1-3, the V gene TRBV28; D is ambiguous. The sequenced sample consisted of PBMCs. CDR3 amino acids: CASTSVGNTIYF. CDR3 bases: TGTGCCAGCACTTCGGTAGGAAACACCATATATTTT.